The TCR beta chain under discussion was sequenced for a study of blood T cell repertoires in COVID-19. On the study more broadly: The United States, Italy and Spain provided the acute and convalescent COVID-19 samples. Sources were T cells, B-cell-depleted T cells, or PBMCs; the material itself was cDNA or gDNA.

As processed by the authors: Counts of nucleated cells, estimated from reference gene primer amplification, were obtained. Sequencing used immunoSEQ multiplex PCR; TCRdb keeps in-frame clones, though not all of them. V, J and clone size are taken as reported in that table, and D and trimming were inferred from the DNA itself. The sample has 130,000 to 150,000 clones; around 84% are singletons. This CDR3 contains 13 residues. Germline V gene data show CDR1 as LNHNV and CDR2 as YYDKDF (reference sequence). With 6 bases removed from V and 6 bases from J, the gap between germline ends came to 12 bases. The source is a man in his sixties with active or convalescent COVID-19. The sequencing input was peripheral blood. The V and J genes are TRBV15 and TRBJ2-1; the D is unclear. CDR3 region: CATRLPSSNEQFF. CDR3 bases: TGTGCCACCAGACTCCCATCTAGCAATGAGCAGTTCTTC.